These 14 T cell receptor beta chains were sequenced from one sample in a study of human T cells and chemical hapten exposure. This sample's time point: pre-sensitization, week 0. Treatment reported: therapeutic diphenylcyclopropenone sensitization with weekly scalp DPC. MiXCR was run by TCRdb on the RACE reads, yielding one entry per CDR3 protein. The sample yields roughly 100,000 distinct CDR3 sequences, less than 15% seen once. Sequenced material: whole blood, taken in connection with sensitization to the hapten diphenylcyclopropenone (DPC). The receptor source for this set is a woman between 50 and 59 years old with alopecia areata. Some clones in this sample may be carry-over from other donors' samples.

This sequence joins TRBV7-9 and TRBJ2-7; 10 bases line up with TRBD1. The ends lost 4 bases at V and 2 bases at J; junction bases unmatched: 8. CDR3 length: 16 amino acids. The germline V gene encodes CDR1 SEHNR and CDR2 FQNEAQ (reference sequence). CDR3 DNA: TGTGCCAGCAGCTCCTCTCCGGGACAGGGGACCTACGAGCAGTACTTC. Translation gives CASSSSPGQGTYEQYF.

This clonotype was counted ten times or more. This rearrangement joins TRBV4-3 to TRBJ2-1; D is tentatively TRBD1 or TRBD2 (5 bases each). In germline, CDR1 is LGHNA, CDR2 YSLEER. V was cut by 2 bases and J by 6 bases, with 20 bases left in between. The CDR3 loop spans 17 amino acids. The CDR3 region is CASSQSDSGRGPNEQFF. The DNA of the CDR3 is TGCGCCAGCAGCCAATCGGATTCGGGTCGGGGCCCCAATGAGCAGTTCTTC.

This chain links TRBV6-6 with TRBJ1-2; 8 bases match TRBD1. J gave up 6 bases and V 5 bases, and 5 bases lay outside the gene matches. CDR1 is MNHNY and CDR2 is SVGAGI in the germline V gene (reference sequence). The CDR3 sequence is 13 residues long. Here the CDR3 DNA reads TGTGCCAGCAGTAGGACAGGGACAGATGGCTACACCTTC. This codes for CASSRTGTDGYTF.

This clonotype was counted ten times or more. The chain is built from TRBV18 and TRBJ2-3; no clear D gene. Trimming left V 0 bases short and J 6 bases short, with 10 bases between. The CDR3 spans 14 residues. Germline V gives CDR1 KGHSH, CDR2 LQKENI. The CDR3 here is CASSPPVDRDTQYF. The CDR3, as DNA: TGTGCCAGCTCACCACCGGTGGATCGGGATACGCAGTATTTT.

This clonotype was picked up a small number of times. The rearrangement joins TRBV6-6 to TRBJ2-3; D is unclear. V lost 5 bases to trimming and J lost 2 bases, with 2 bases between them. Per the germline V gene, CDR1 is MNHNY and CDR2 is SVGAGI (reference sequence). CDR3 length: 11 amino acids. The CDR3: CASSTTDTQYF. Written as DNA, the CDR3 is TGTGCCAGCAGTACCACAGATACGCAGTATTTT.

The chain uses TRBV5-1 and TRBJ1-1; a weak D match, TRBD1 (5 bases). Trimming cost V 0 bases and J 4 bases, with 10 bases left between them. Germline V gene lookup returns CDR1 SGHRS and CDR2 YFSETQ. CDR3 length: 14 amino acids. The CDR3 here is CASSLGGESTEAFF. For the CDR3, the DNA is TGCGCCAGCAGCTTGGGGGGCGAGAGCACTGAAGCTTTCTTT. Combining the CDR3 with reference TRBV5-1 and TRBJ1-1 gives the whole variable domain KAGVTQTPRYLIKTRGQQVTLSCSPISGHRSVSWYQQTPGQGLQFLFEYFSETQRNKGNFPGRFSGRQFSNSRSEMNVSTLELGDSALYLCASSLGGESTEAFFGQGTRLTVV.

This clonotype has a count of ten or more. CDR3 residues: CSTPGQNNEKLFF. The CDR3 region has the DNA TGCAGTACTCCGGGACAGAACAATGAAAAACTGTTTTTT. The J gene is TRBJ1-4, the V gene TRBV20-1; 7 bases align to TRBD1. V lost 8 bases, J lost 5 bases, and 8 bases stayed unmatched. Germline values: CDR1 DFQATT, CDR2 SNEGSKA (reference sequence). The CDR3 is made up of 13 amino acids.

This chain connects TRBV2 to TRBJ2-6; weak D call: TRBD1 (6 bases). The length of the CDR3 is 16 residues. Per germline, CDR1 SNHLY and CDR2 FYNNEI. Trimming shortened V by 6 bases and J by 0 bases, and 12 bases separated the two germline ends. This CDR3 reads CASRPGHNSGANVLTF. The CDR3 DNA follows: TGTGCCAGCAGGCCGGGACATAACTCTGGGGCCAACGTCCTGACTTTC.

This clonotype was seen a few times. The V and J genes are TRBV11-2 and TRBJ2-2; D remains unclear. The ends were cut back, 5 bases at V and 6 bases at J, with 22 bases in the middle. Germline V CDR1 and CDR2: SGHAT, FQNNGV. The CDR3 runs 17 residues. The CDR3 here is CASSASSTVQASGELFF. In nucleotides, the CDR3 is TGTGCCAGCAGCGCCTCCTCGACCGTTCAGGCTTCCGGGGAGCTGTTTTTT. Supplemented by reference TRBV11-2 and TRBJ2-2, the full variable domain reads EAGVAQSPRYKIIEKRQSVAFWCNPISGHATLYWYQQILGQGPKLLIQFQNNGVVDDSQLPKDRFSAERLKGVDSTLKIQPAKLEDSAVYLCASSASSTVQASGELFFGEGSRLTVL.

This clonotype came up a few times. The J gene is TRBJ1-6, the V gene TRBV7-2; 8 bases match TRBD1. CDR3 length equals 17 residues. Per the germline V gene, CDR1 is SGHTA and CDR2 is FQGNSA. After removal of 3 bases from V and 7 bases from J, the junction contained 11 bases not matched to a gene. The CDR3 DNA sequence: TGTGCCAGCAGCTTGCAGGGGGCGCAGGCCGTCAATTCACCCCTCCACTTT. This codes for CASSLQGAQAVNSPLHF.

The sample holds a few counts of this clonotype. An end of the junction differs from the germline gene, which may be a read error. The chain employs TRBV3-1 and TRBJ2-5; a weak D match, TRBD2 (6 bases). This CDR3 contains 13 residues. Looked up from germline, CDR1 is LGHDT and CDR2 is YNNKEL (reference sequence). The CDR3 DNA follows: TGTGTCAGCAGCCAGGAGGGTGGAGAGACCCAGTACTTC. Translation: CVSSQEGGETQYF.

This clonotype showed up just a few times. This chain joins TRBV6-1 and TRBJ2-3; 8 bases line up with TRBD2. In germline, CDR1 is MNHNS, CDR2 SASEGT. The CDR3 has 15 residues. After removal of 6 bases from V and 7 bases from J, the junction contained 12 bases not matched to a gene. CDR3 amino acids: CASRASRTSSHTQYF. The CDR3 region has the DNA TGTGCCAGCAGAGCTAGTAGGACTAGCAGCCATACGCAGTATTTT.

V is TRBV5-1 and J is TRBJ1-3; D remains ambiguous. Between the trimmed V and J ends, which lost 5 bases and 0 bases, there was a span of 6 bases. Germline assignment: CDR1 SGHRS and CDR2 YFSETQ. The CDR3 consists of 13 residues. The CDR3 loop is CASRVSSGNTIYF. The CDR3 nucleotides are TGCGCCAGCAGAGTTAGCTCTGGAAACACCATATATTTT. The full variable domain, completed using reference TRBV5-1 and TRBJ1-3, is KAGVTQTPRYLIKTRGQQVTLSCSPISGHRSVSWYQQTPGQGLQFLFEYFSETQRNKGNFPGRFSGRQFSNSRSEMNVSTLELGDSALYLCASRVSSGNTIYFGEGSWLTVV.

This clonotype has more than one count but fewer than ten. The V gene is TRBV11-1, the J gene TRBJ2-5; D assignment may be TRBD1 or TRBD2 (5 bases each). This CDR3 comprises 12 residues. Trimming removed 11 bases from V and 7 bases from J, with 17 bases in between. Germline CDR1 is SGHAT and CDR2 is FQDESV (reference sequence). CDR3 sequence (DNA): TGTGCCTCGGCGAGGGGTGAGAGGACCCAGTACTTC. It is translated as CASARGERTQYF.